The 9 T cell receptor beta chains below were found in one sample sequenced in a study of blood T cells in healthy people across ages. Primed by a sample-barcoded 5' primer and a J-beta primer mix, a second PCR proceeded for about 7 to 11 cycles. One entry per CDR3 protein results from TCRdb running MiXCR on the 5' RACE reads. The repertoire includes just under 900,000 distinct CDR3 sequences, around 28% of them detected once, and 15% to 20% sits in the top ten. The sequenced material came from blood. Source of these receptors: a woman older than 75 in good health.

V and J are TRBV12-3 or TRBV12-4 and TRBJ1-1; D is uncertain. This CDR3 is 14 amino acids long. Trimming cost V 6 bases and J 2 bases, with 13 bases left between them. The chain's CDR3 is CASSLYQRNTEAFF. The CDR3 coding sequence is TGTGCCAGCAGCCTGTACCAGCGAAACACTGAAGCTTTCTTT.

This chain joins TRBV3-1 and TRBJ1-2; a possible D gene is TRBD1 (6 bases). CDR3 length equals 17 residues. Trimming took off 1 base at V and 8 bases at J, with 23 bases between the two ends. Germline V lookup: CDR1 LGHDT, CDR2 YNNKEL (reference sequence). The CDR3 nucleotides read TGTGCCAGCAGCCAAGCCGGACAGTACCCTATAAGCATCGGCTACACCTTC. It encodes CASSQAGQYPISIGYTF.

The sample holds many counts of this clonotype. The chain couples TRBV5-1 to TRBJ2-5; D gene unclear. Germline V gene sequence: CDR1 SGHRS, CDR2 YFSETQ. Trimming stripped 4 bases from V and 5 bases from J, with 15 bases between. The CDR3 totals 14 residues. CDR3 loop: CASSLGQMGETQYF. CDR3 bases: TGCGCCAGCAGCCTCGGGCAAATGGGGGAGACCCAGTACTTC.

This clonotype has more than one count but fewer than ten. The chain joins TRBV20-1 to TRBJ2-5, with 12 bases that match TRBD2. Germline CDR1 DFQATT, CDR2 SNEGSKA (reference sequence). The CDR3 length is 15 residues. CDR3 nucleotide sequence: TGCAGCCCCGGGGCTAGCGGGAGGGGCAGCTACGGGCAGTACTTC. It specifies CSPGASGRGSYGQYF.

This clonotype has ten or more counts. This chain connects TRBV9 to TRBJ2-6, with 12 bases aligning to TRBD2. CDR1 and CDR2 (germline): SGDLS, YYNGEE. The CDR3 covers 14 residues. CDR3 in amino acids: CATSGGLGANVLTF. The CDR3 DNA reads TGTGCGACTAGCGGGGGCCTCGGGGCCAACGTCCTGACTTTC.

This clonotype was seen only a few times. The DNA for the CDR3 is TGTGCCAGCAGTTACAGGGTAGCGGGGGCGGACAAAAACATTCAGTACTTC. This gives the protein CASSYRVAGADKNIQYF. The chain couples TRBV6-2 or TRBV6-3 to TRBJ2-4; 9 bases match TRBD2. The CDR3 totals 17 residues. After removal of 2 bases from V and 3 bases from J, the junction contained 8 bases not matched to a gene. Germline values: CDR1 MNHEY, CDR2 SVGEGT.

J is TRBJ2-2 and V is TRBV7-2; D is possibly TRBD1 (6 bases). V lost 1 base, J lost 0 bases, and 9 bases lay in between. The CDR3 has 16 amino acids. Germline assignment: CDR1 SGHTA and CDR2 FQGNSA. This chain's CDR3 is CASSLVQGTNTGELFF. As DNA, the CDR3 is TGTGCCAGCAGCTTAGTACAGGGCACGAACACCGGGGAGCTGTTTTTT.

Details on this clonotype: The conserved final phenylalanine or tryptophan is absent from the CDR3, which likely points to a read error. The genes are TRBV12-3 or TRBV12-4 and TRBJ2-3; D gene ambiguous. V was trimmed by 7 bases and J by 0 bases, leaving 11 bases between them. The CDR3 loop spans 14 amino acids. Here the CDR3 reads CASTNLVSTDTQYS. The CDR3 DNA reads TGTGCCAGCACCAATTTGGTGAGCACAGATACGCAGTATTCT.

The CDR3: CASSRAGITHTNTGELFF. The CDR3 DNA reads as TGTGCCAGCAGTAGGGCGGGGATCACACACACGAACACCGGGGAGCTGTTTTTT. V and J are TRBV6-1 and TRBJ2-2, with a tentative D call TRBD2 (6 bases). V was clipped by 5 bases and J by 0 bases, with 19 bases between them. The germline V gene has CDR1 MNHNS and CDR2 SASEGT. The CDR3 is 18 residues long.